This T cell receptor (beta chain) emerged from a study of T cell repertoires in cytomegalovirus infection. This clonotype appeared many times. Via MiXCR, TCRdb re-called the reads, giving one row per CDR3 protein. The top ten hold roughly 13% of the sample, which has about 530,000 distinct CDR3 sequences, about 30% seen once. The source material was PBMCs. The sequence was obtained from a human donor in good health (CMV status not recorded). Some clones in this sample may be carry-over from other donors' samples.

For the CDR3, the DNA is TGTGCCAGCAGCTCGTTAGCGTCAATCGACAATGAGCAGTTCTTC. Protein sequence: CASSSLASIDNEQFF. This rearrangement joins TRBV7-2 to TRBJ2-1; D perhaps matches TRBD2 (5 bases). Germline V gene data show CDR1 as SGHTA and CDR2 as FQGNSA. The CDR3 runs 15 residues. V was shortened by 4 bases and J by 5 bases, with 15 bases between the two germline ends.